The text below deals with one T cell receptor beta chain. Trimming took off 2 bases at V and 0 bases at J, with 5 bases between the two ends. The CDR3 length is 14 residues. Germline V lookup: CDR1 SGHVS, CDR2 FNYEAQ. RNA transcripts yielded amplified TCR beta CDR3 regions. HTBI primers were employed in a first-round RT-PCR of the TCR CDR3. TCRdb analysed the multiplex PCR reads with MiXCR anew, one entry per CDR3 protein. This table has roughly 720,000 distinct CDR3 sequences, 15% to 20% appearing once. This sample was included in a study of T cells in Graves' hyperthyroidism and ophthalmopathy. This sequence originates from a middle-aged man with Graves' hyperthyroidism. The chain carries TRBV7-6 and TRBJ1-3; no firm D call. The material sequenced was blood. This CDR3 is CASSLTRSGNTIYF. The DNA for the CDR3 is TGTGCCAGCAGCTTAACTCGCTCTGGAAACACCATATATTTT.